This entry is about one T cell receptor beta chain. The antigen this receptor binds is unknown. Per-nucleotide qualities are absent, and no much larger clonotype sits a single base away. TCRbeta CDR3 regions were amplified from genomic DNA using the immunoSEQ Assay, a bias-controlled multiplex PCR. The paper's data handling went like this. Nucleated cell counts per sample were estimated from amplification of reference gene primers within the assay. Sequence reads were collapsed and filtered to measure the absolute abundance of every unique TCRbeta CDR3 rearrangement. Productive Simpson clonality was computed per sample as the square root of Simpson's diversity index over productive rearrangements. This is the immuneACCESS table as TCRdb keeps it, with only in-frame sequences that have V and J called. A part of the clones is gone; compared with another copy, unresolved V genes explain less than half, and the rest is unexplained. V, J and clone size are taken as reported in that table, and D and trimming were inferred from the DNA itself. In this sample the table shows around 130,000 clones, over 60% of which occur a single time. In total, the top ten clones hold 7.9% of the sample.

The entry originates in a study of blood T cell repertoires in COVID-19 (dated by TCRdb to between 2020 and 2021). Study-level background: Samples covering the acute and convalescent phases of COVID-19 were provided by collaborators in the United States, Italy and Spain. The material from the prospective study consisted of cDNA or gDNA derived from T cells, B-cell-depleted T cells, or PBMCs. Deeply sampled blood TCRbeta repertoires from subjects exposed to, actively infected with, or recovered from COVID-19 were included in the dataset. The repertoires were released in a freely available public database meant as a resource for research on the immune response to SARS-CoV-2. The samples were drawn from the first 160 participants of the ongoing ImmuneRACE study and from 1,254 subjects provided by 6 global collaborators. A de-identified subject ID, COVID-19 status, age in years and sex were almost always included in the sample metadata. Where available, HLA class I and class II types were taken from metadata supplied by the sample provider and were not determined by assay-based typing.

Each collaborating institution followed its own protocols to collect whole blood in K2EDTA tubes. For TCRbeta analysis, collaborators shipped samples in one of three forms: frozen whole blood, isolated PBMCs, or DNA extracted from either of those sample types. The trim is 2 bases for V and 4 bases for J, with a gap of 11 bases between the germline ends. Taken from the germline V gene, the CDR1 and CDR2 loops are MDHEN and SYDVKM. The CDR3 holds 14 amino acids from the cysteine to the phenylalanine. Just the 42-base CDR3 DNA is kept, in frame starting at base 1. Paper-wide results and their limitations: How much clinical and demographic metadata was included differed by source and by participant, and the metadata was provided uncurated.

Sequencing was carried out using peripheral blood. This chain joins TRBV28 to TRBJ1-2, and the D gene may be TRBD1, 5 bases matching. The TCR sequence derives from a human donor in a cohort sampled during active COVID-19. The encoded CDR3 is CASSLRTGFYGYTF. The DNA reads as follows: TGTGCCAGCAGTTTACGTACAGGCTTCTATGGCTACACCTTC.